The clone carrying this TCR beta chain was seen a handful of times. The target antigen is unknown. Treatment noted: approximately 11-day PBMC culture with coronavirus spike peptide pools or control peptides (ViraFEST assay). The record originates from a study of vaccination and CD4 T cells after COVID-19. The wider study: Everyone enrolled got two doses of BNT162b2 or mRNA-1273 vaccine. Post-COVID draws followed diagnosis by a median approximately 100 days (range 35 to 161).

The assay that was used to sequence DNA from cultured CD4+ T cells was the Oncomine TCR Beta short-read assay. TCRdb redid the calling of the PCR reads with MiXCR, one entry per CDR3 protein. This table holds some 20,000 distinct CDR3 sequences, about 45% found once. CDR3 size: 12 residues. Trimming shortened V by 2 bases and J by 5 bases, and 6 bases separated the two germline ends. Germline CDR1 MDHEN, CDR2 SYDVKM. The sample comprised CD4+ T cells from blood, cultured in vitro. This TCR was sampled from a human donor who had recovered from COVID-19. The chain has TRBV28 and TRBJ1-2; D gene ambiguous. CDR3 nucleotide sequence: TGTGCCAGCAGTTTACGGATGTATGGCTACACCTTC. This codes for CASSLRMYGYTF.